This T cell receptor (beta chain) was obtained from a study of shared clonotypes between healthy human individuals. Overall study results and limits: What naive subsets generally showed was a larger estimated richness than memory subsets showed.

With 1 base clipped from V and 6 bases from J, the junction kept 7 bases outside the gene matches. Germline V gene sequence: CDR1 PRHDT, CDR2 FYEKMQ (reference sequence). CDR3 length: 16 amino acids. Every immunoSEQ plate was one replicate of a subset's evenly spread DNA. The table came from immunoSEQ multiplex PCR; TCRdb's copy has only in-frame clones and leaves some out. The table lists more than 2 million clones, about 94% of them singletons. This clone showed up just once. What it binds is not known. The chain uses TRBV13 and TRBJ2-3; 10 nucleotides align to TRBD1. The sample comprised naive CD4+ T cells sorted from blood. Noted subset: CD45RA+ positively selected. The receptor was isolated from a man aged 18-30 years in good health. The DNA for the CDR3 is TGTGCCAGCAGCTTAGACCGACAGGGGGCATGGGATACGCAGTATTTT. Protein: CASSLDRQGAWDTQYF. Together with reference TRBV13 and TRBJ2-3, the CDR3 gives the full variable domain: AAGVIQSPRHLIKEKRETATLKCYPIPRHDTVYWYQQGPGQDPQFLISFYEKMQSDKGSIPDRFSAQQFSDYHSELNMSSLELGDSALYFCASSLDRQGAWDTQYFGPGTRLTVL.